These 6 T cell receptor beta chains originate from one sample sequenced in a study of blood T cell repertoires in COVID-19. The assay was immunoSEQ multiplex PCR, and TCRdb's table has in-frame clones only and misses some. Of about 140,000 clones in the sample, around nine tenths were seen once. The sample consisted of peripheral blood. The receptors were sampled from a man in his 60s with active or convalescent COVID-19.

This clone was observed a handful of times. The rearrangement joins TRBV27 to TRBJ2-1, with 7 bases fitting TRBD1. CDR3 length: 13 residues. Per the germline V gene, CDR1 is MNHEY and CDR2 is SMNVEV (reference sequence). The J segment lost 7 bases and the V segment lost 6 bases, leaving 6 bases of the junction unmatched. The CDR3 sequence is CASSSPQGNEQFF. CDR3 nucleotide sequence: TGTGCCAGCAGCTCTCCACAGGGGAATGAGCAGTTCTTC.

V gene TRBV29-1 combines with J gene TRBJ2-3, with 14 bases matching TRBD2. J gave up 4 bases and V 4 bases, and 16 bases lay outside the gene matches. There are 19 residues in the CDR3. Germline CDR1 is SQVTM and CDR2 is ANQGSEA. The CDR3: CSVGILAKTSGRAADTQYF. As DNA, the CDR3 is TGCAGCGTTGGTATCCTGGCCAAGACTAGCGGGAGGGCCGCAGATACGCAGTATTTT.

The V and J genes are TRBV30 and TRBJ1-4, with D perhaps matching TRBD1 (6 bases). Trimming removed 3 bases at V and 8 bases at J, with 13 bases between. From germline, CDR1 is GTSNPN and CDR2 SVGIG (reference sequence). The CDR3 loop spans 13 amino acids. The CDR3 protein is CAWRGGEGEKLFF. DNA of the CDR3: TGTGCCTGGAGAGGGGGGGAAGGGGAAAAACTGTTTTTT.

This CDR3 reads CASSLIRNEQFF. The CDR3 DNA follows: TGTGCCAGCAGTTTAATACGGAATGAGCAGTTCTTC. The gene calls are TRBV5-6 and TRBJ2-1; D not resolved. The CDR3 runs 12 residues. Deletions cut 5 bases from V and 7 bases from J, with 10 bases between. Germline assignment: CDR1 SGHDT and CDR2 YYEEEE. The full variable domain, completed using reference TRBV5-6 and TRBJ2-1, is DAGVTQSPTHLIKTRGQQVTLRCSPKSGHDTVSWYQQALGQGPQFIFQYYEEEERQRGNFPDRFSGHQFPNYSSELNVNALLLGDSALYLCASSLIRNEQFFGPGTRLTVL.

The genes are TRBV6-2 or TRBV6-3 and TRBJ2-7; no clear D gene. CDR1 and CDR2 (germline): MNHEY, SVGEGT. V was pared by 3 bases and J by 2 bases, with 8 bases between. The CDR3 covers 13 residues. The CDR3 DNA reads TGTGCCAGCAGTTATCGAGAGACCTACGAGCAGTACTTC. Translation: CASSYRETYEQYF.

The V gene is TRBV7-8, the J gene TRBJ2-3; D unresolved. Germline CDR1 and CDR2: SGHVS and FQNEAQ. Trimming shortened V by 5 bases and J by 2 bases, and 8 bases separated the two germline ends. CDR3 length equals 13 residues. The CDR3: CASSPLNTDTQYF. The CDR3 DNA follows: TGTGCCAGCAGCCCGTTAAACACAGATACGCAGTATTTT.